A selection of T cell receptor beta chains follows, all from one sample in a study of blood T cell repertoires in COVID-19. Profiling relied on immunoSEQ multiplex PCR, and the TCRdb table lists in-frame clones only, not all of them. The profile shows 100,000 to 150,000 clones, roughly 69% of them singletons. The sequenced material came from peripheral blood. These receptor sequences come from an older woman with acute or convalescent COVID-19. Each CDR3 is given with its conserved first and last residue. D genes are given only for firm matches. A clone size is listed for some rows: how often the clone was seen (once, few, many), or a class if it is expanded.

J gene: TRBJ2-7
D gene: TRBD1
V gene: TRBV29-1
clone size: NA
CDR3 DNA: TGCAGCGCCGACAGGGGGGCGGGTGAGCAGTACTTC
CDR3 protein: CSADRGAGEQYF

J gene: TRBJ1-1
D gene: NA
V gene: TRBV12-3/TRBV12-4
clone size: few
CDR3 DNA: TGTGCCAGCATCTTACATGCGAACACTGAAGCTTTCTTT
CDR3 protein: CASILHANTEAFF

J gene: TRBJ2-2
D gene: TRBD1
V gene: TRBV5-1
clone size: NA
CDR3 DNA: TGCGCCAGCAGCCCCGGGACAGGGGGTCCCGATGGGGAGCTGTTTTTT
CDR3 protein: CASSPGTGGPDGELFF

J gene: TRBJ2-3
D gene: NA
V gene: TRBV7-2
clone size: NA
CDR3 DNA: TGTGCCAGCAGCTTAATCGGGTCTAGGACAGATACGCAGTATTTT
CDR3 protein: CASSLIGSRTDTQYF

J gene: TRBJ2-2
D gene: TRBD2
V gene: TRBV28
clone size: NA
CDR3 DNA: TGTGCCAGCAGACAGGGACTAGCGGACGGGGAGCTGTTTTTT
CDR3 protein: CASRQGLADGELFF

J gene: TRBJ2-1
D gene: NA
V gene: TRBV5-1
clone size: NA
CDR3 DNA: TGCGCCAGCAGCCCTCAAGCGGTTAGCTCCTACAATGAGCAGTTCTTC
CDR3 protein: CASSPQAVSSYNEQFF

J gene: TRBJ2-1
D gene: TRBD2
V gene: TRBV5-1
clone size: NA
CDR3 DNA: TGCGCCAGCAGCTTGGAACCCAGCGGGGCTAACAATGAGCAGTTCTTC
CDR3 protein: CASSLEPSGANNEQFF

J gene: TRBJ1-5
D gene: TRBD1
V gene: TRBV5-6
clone size: NA
CDR3 DNA: TGTGCCAGCAGCCGGGACAGGGGGCAGCCCCAGCATTTT
CDR3 protein: CASSRDRGQPQHF

J gene: TRBJ2-3
D gene: NA
V gene: TRBV5-1
clone size: NA
CDR3 DNA: TGCGCCAGCAGACCAGGACAACGCACAGATACGCAGTATTTT
CDR3 protein: CASRPGQRTDTQYF

J gene: TRBJ1-1
D gene: NA
V gene: TRBV18
clone size: NA
CDR3 DNA: TGTGCCAGCTCACCATTGGGGGCCTTCGAGAGGGTTCCCACTGAAGCTTTCTTT
CDR3 protein: CASSPLGAFERVPTEAFF

J gene: TRBJ1-5
D gene: NA
V gene: TRBV7-3
clone size: NA
CDR3 DNA: TGTGCCAGCAGTCCCGACCCAGGGATGCCCCAGCATTTT
CDR3 protein: CASSPDPGMPQHF

J gene: TRBJ1-6
D gene: TRBD1
V gene: TRBV2
clone size: NA
CDR3 DNA: TGTGCCAGCCACCGACAGGGGCAATCACCCCTCCACTTT
CDR3 protein: CASHRQGQSPLHF

J gene: TRBJ2-7
D gene: TRBD2
V gene: TRBV4-1
clone size: many
CDR3 DNA: TGCGCCAGCAGCCTACCGCTTAGCGGGAGGGCTAGCGAGCAGTACTTC
CDR3 protein: CASSLPLSGRASEQYF

J gene: TRBJ1-2
D gene: TRBD1
V gene: TRBV19
clone size: NA
CDR3 DNA: TGTGCCAGTAGTCGACAGGGTCAAGGCTATGGCTACACCTTC
CDR3 protein: CASSRQGQGYGYTF

J gene: TRBJ1-1
D gene: NA
V gene: TRBV7-3
clone size: NA
CDR3 DNA: TGTGCCAGCAGCTTAAGCCACAGGAACACTGAAGCTTTCTTT
CDR3 protein: CASSLSHRNTEAFF

J gene: TRBJ1-2
D gene: TRBD1
V gene: TRBV14
clone size: NA
CDR3 DNA: TGTGCCAGCAGCCAGTCAGGGGGCAACTATGGCTACACCTTC
CDR3 protein: CASSQSGGNYGYTF

J gene: TRBJ1-2
D gene: NA
V gene: TRBV4-3
clone size: NA
CDR3 DNA: TGCGCCAGCAGCCACGAGCGAAGTACGGGAGGCTACACCTTC
CDR3 protein: CASSHERSTGGYTF

J gene: TRBJ1-5
D gene: NA
V gene: TRBV10-3
clone size: NA
CDR3 DNA: TGTGCCATCAGCGTCCAGGGAAATCAGCCCCAGCATTTT
CDR3 protein: CAISVQGNQPQHF

J gene: TRBJ2-1
D gene: TRBD2
V gene: TRBV28
clone size: once
CDR3 DNA: TGTGCCAGCAGATCTAGCGGGAGTAGTAACAATGAGCAGTTCTTC
CDR3 protein: CASRSSGSSNNEQFF

J gene: TRBJ2-3
D gene: TRBD2
V gene: TRBV6-2/TRBV6-3
clone size: few
CDR3 DNA: TGTGCCAGCAGTTACCTCATTAGCGGGGGACTCACAGATACGCAGTATTTT
CDR3 protein: CASSYLISGGLTDTQYF

J gene: TRBJ2-5
D gene: NA
V gene: TRBV6-5
clone size: NA
CDR3 DNA: TGTGCCAGCAGTTACCACCGACTTAAGCGAAAAGAGACCCAGTACTTC
CDR3 protein: CASSYHRLKRKETQYF

J gene: TRBJ2-3
D gene: TRBD2
V gene: TRBV4-1
clone size: NA
CDR3 DNA: TGCGCCAGCAGCCAAGATCCTAGCGGGGGGATGGAGGATACGCAGTATTTT
CDR3 protein: CASSQDPSGGMEDTQYF

J gene: TRBJ1-6
D gene: NA
V gene: TRBV5-4
clone size: NA
CDR3 DNA: TGTGCCAGCAGCTTGGGGCGGGATTCACCCCTCCACTTT
CDR3 protein: CASSLGRDSPLHF

J gene: TRBJ1-2
D gene: TRBD1
V gene: TRBV5-5
clone size: NA
CDR3 DNA: TGTGCCAGCAGCCTAACCCCGGGACAGGGAGCTAACTATGGCTACACCTTC
CDR3 protein: CASSLTPGQGANYGYTF

J gene: TRBJ2-7
D gene: NA
V gene: TRBV5-1
clone size: NA
CDR3 DNA: TGCGCCAGCAGCCATGACAGAGAGCAGTACTTC
CDR3 protein: CASSHDREQYF

J gene: TRBJ2-7
D gene: NA
V gene: TRBV29-1
clone size: NA
CDR3 DNA: TGCAGCGCTGGTAGGGGCTCCTACGAGCAGTACTTC
CDR3 protein: CSAGRGSYEQYF